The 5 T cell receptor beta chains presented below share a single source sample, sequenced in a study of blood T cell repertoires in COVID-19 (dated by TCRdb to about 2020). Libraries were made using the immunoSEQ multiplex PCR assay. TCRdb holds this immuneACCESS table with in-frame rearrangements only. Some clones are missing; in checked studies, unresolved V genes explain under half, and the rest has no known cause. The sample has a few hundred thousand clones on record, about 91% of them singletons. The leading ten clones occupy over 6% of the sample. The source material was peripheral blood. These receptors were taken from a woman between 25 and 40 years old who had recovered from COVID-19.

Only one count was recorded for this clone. The CDR3 nucleotides read TGCAGTGCTAGTGACTCCTCCACCGGGGAGCTGTTTTTT. Amino acids: CSASDSSTGELFF. V is TRBV20-1 and J is TRBJ2-2; D call uncertain. This CDR3 has 13 residues. V lost 3 bases and J 4 bases, leaving 9 bases between the germline ends. Looked up from germline, CDR1 is DFQATT and CDR2 is SNEGSKA (reference sequence).

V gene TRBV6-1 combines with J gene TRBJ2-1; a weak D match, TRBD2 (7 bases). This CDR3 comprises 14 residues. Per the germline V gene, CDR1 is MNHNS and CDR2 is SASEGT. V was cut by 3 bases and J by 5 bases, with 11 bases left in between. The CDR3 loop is CASSEGGPNNEQFF. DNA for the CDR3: TGTGCCAGCAGTGAGGGGGGGCCCAACAATGAGCAGTTCTTC.

CDR3 residues: CASSFLAGADYNEQFF. CDR3 coding DNA: TGTGCCAGCAGCTTCCTAGCGGGGGCGGACTACAATGAGCAGTTCTTC. The V gene is TRBV7-7, the J gene TRBJ2-1; 10 bases are a match to TRBD2. This CDR3 region has 16 residues. V dropped 3 bases and J dropped 3; count of bases not matched to a gene: 5. The V gene's germline CDR1 is SSHAT and CDR2 FNYEAQ (reference sequence). The entire variable domain, with the rest obtained from reference TRBV7-7 and TRBJ2-1, is as follows: GAGVSQSPRYKVTKRGQDVTLRCDPISSHATLYWYQQALGQGPEFLTYFNYEAQPDKSGLPSDRFSAERPEGSISTLTIQRTEQRDSAMYRCASSFLAGADYNEQFFGPGTRLTVL.

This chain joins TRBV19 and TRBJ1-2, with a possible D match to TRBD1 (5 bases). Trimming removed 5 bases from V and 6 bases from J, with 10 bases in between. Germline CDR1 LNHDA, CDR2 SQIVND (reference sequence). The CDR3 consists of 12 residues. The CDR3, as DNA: TGTGCCAGTAGTCAGGGAGGGAATGGCTACACCTTC. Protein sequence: CASSQGGNGYTF.

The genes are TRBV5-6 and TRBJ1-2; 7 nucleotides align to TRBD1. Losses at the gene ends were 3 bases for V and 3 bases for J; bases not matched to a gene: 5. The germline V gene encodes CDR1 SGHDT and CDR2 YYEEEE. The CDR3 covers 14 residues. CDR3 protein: CASSYLDRDYGYTF. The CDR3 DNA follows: TGTGCCAGCAGCTACCTAGACAGGGACTATGGCTACACCTTC.